The clone carrying this T cell receptor beta chain was counted between two and nine times. As yet, its antigen is unknown. These data are taken from a study of early T cells in non-severe SARS-CoV-2 infection. Across the whole study: Sequencing of unsorted whole blood was done on bulk RNA, leaving chains unpaired. Points from the study as a whole: The study's VDJdb matching favored anti-spike CD8 responses and missed private and CD4 specificities.

Unique molecular identifiers were added to individual cDNA molecules. TCRdb re-called the 5' RACE reads through MiXCR, storing one row per CDR3 protein. Of about 64,000 distinct CDR3 sequences detected, roughly 18% appear once; the ten largest clones hold around 9.8%. The sequencing here drew on whole blood, taken at baseline. This receptor was identified in an adult who was a healthcare worker with PCR-confirmed SARS-CoV-2 infection or an uninfected control (not recorded which).

This chain's CDR3 is CSLITGGSSYEQYF. The CDR3 DNA is TGCAGTCTCATAACAGGGGGTTCTTCCTACGAGCAGTACTTC. This chain uses TRBV20-1 with TRBJ2-7; TRBD1 matches at 8 bases. V lost 8 bases, J lost 1 base, and 10 bases stayed unmatched. CDR1 DFQATT and CDR2 SNEGSKA come from the germline V gene (reference sequence). The CDR3 runs to 14 residues.